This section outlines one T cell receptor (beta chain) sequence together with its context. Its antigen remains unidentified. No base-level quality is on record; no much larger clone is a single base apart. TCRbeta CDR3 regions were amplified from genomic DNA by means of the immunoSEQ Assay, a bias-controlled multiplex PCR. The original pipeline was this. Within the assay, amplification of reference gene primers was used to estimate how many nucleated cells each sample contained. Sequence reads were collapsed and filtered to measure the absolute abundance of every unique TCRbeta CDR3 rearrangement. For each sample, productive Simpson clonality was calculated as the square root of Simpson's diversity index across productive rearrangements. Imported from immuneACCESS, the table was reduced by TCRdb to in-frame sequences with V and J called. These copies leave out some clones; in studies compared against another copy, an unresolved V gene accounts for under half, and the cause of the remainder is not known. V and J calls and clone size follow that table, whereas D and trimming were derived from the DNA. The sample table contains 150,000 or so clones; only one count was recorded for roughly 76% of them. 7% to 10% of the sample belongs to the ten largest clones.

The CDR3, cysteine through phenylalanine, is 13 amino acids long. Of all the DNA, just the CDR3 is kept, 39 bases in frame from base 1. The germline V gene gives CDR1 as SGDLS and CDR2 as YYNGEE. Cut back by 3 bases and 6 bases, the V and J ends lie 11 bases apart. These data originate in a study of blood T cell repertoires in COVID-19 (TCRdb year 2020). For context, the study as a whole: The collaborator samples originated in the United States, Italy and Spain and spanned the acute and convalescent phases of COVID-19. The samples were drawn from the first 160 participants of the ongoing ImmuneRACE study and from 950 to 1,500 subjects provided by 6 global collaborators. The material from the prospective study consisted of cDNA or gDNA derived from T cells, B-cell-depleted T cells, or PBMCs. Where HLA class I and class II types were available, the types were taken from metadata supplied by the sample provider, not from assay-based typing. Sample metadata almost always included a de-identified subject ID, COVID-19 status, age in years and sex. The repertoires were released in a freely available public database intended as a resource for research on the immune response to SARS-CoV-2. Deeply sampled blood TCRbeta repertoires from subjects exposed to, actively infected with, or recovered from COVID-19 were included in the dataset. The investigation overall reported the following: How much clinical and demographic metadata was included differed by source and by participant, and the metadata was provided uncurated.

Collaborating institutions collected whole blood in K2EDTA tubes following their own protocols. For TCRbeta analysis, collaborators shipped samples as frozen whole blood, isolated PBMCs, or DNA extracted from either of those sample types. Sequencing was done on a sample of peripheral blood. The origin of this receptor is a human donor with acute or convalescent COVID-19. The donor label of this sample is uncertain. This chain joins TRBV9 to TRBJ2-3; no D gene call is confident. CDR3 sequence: CASSALGFDTQYF. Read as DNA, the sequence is TGTGCCAGCAGCGCCCTCGGGTTCGATACGCAGTATTTT.